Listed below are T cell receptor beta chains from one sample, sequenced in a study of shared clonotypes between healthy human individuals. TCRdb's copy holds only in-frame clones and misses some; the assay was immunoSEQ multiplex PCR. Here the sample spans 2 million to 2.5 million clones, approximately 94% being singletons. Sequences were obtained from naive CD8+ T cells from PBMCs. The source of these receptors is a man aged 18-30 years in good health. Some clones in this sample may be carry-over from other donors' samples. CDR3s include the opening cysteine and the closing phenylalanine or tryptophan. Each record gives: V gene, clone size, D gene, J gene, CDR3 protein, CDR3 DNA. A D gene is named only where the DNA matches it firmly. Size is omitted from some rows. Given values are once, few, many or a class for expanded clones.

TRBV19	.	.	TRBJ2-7	CASSIFFGDPYEQYF	TGTGCCAGTAGTATTTTTTTCGGGGATCCCTACGAGCAGTACTTC
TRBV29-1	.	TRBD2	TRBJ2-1	CSVRTSDYNEQFF	TGCAGCGTTAGGACTAGCGACTACAATGAGCAGTTCTTC
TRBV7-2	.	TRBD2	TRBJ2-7	CASRLTSGGSYEQYF	TGTGCCAGCAGGTTGACTAGCGGAGGTTCCTACGAGCAGTACTTC
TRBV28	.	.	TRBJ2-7	CASSYEGLDEQYF	TGTGCCAGCAGTTATGAGGGGCTAGACGAGCAGTACTTC
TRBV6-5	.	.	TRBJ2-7	CASSLTATTSYEQYF	TGTGCCAGCAGTCTTACGGCCACAACCTCCTACGAGCAGTACTTC
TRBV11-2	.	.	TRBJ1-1	CASSSGNTEAFF	TGTGCCAGCAGCTCCGGGAACACTGAAGCTTTCTTT
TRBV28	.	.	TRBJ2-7	CASSLDESYEQYF	TGTGCCAGCAGTCTGGACGAGAGCTACGAGCAGTACTTC
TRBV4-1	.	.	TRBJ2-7	CASSQVHGLSYEQYF	TGCGCCAGCAGCCAAGTTCATGGCTTGTCCTACGAGCAGTACTTC
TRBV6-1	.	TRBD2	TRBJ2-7	CASSEAGGWGLAESYEQYF	TGTGCCAGCAGTGAAGCGGGGGGTTGGGGACTAGCGGAATCCTACGAGCAGTACTTC
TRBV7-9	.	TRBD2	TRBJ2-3	CASSLAMAGGGFDTQYF	TGTGCCAGCAGCTTAGCGATGGCGGGAGGAGGGTTCGATACGCAGTATTTT
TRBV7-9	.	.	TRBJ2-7	CAVRVAPGAEQYF	TGTGCAGTGCGGGTGGCACCAGGCGCCGAGCAGTACTTC
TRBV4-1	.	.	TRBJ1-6	CASSQVLGSYNSPLHF	TGCGCCAGCAGCCAAGTATTGGGCTCCTATAATTCACCCCTCCACTTT
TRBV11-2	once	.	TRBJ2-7	CASSFYGGYEQYF	TGTGCCAGCAGCTTCTACGGGGGCTACGAGCAGTACTTC
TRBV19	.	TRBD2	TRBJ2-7	CASSLYPSGLAGGYPSYEQYF	TGTGCCAGTAGCCTCTACCCTTCGGGGCTAGCGGGAGGGTATCCCTCCTACGAGCAGTACTTC
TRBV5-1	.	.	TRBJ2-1	CASSRADSEQFF	TGCGCCAGCAGCAGGGCGGACAGTGAGCAGTTCTTC
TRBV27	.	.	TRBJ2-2	CASSSRLNTGELFF	TGTGCCAGCAGTAGTAGGCTGAACACCGGGGAGCTGTTTTTT
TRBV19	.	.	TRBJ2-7	CASSIRGEQYF	TGTGCCAGTAGTATCAGGGGCGAGCAGTACTTC
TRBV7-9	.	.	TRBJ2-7	CASSPRHHEQYF	TGTGCCAGCAGCCCTCGACACCACGAGCAGTACTTC
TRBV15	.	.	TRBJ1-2	CATSRDGTSLYGYTF	TGTGCCACCAGCAGAGATGGGACAAGCCTCTATGGCTACACCTTC
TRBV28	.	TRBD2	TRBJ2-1	CASSRGGYGQLNEQFF	TGTGCCAGCAGTCGGGGGGGCTATGGACAGTTAAATGAGCAGTTCTTC
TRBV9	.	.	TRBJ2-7	CASSVLAGGEQYF	TGTGCCAGCAGCGTCCTCGCAGGGGGGGAGCAGTACTTC
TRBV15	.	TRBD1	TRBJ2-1	CATSRVDRGDNEQFF	TGTGCCACCAGCAGAGTGGACAGGGGTGACAATGAGCAGTTCTTC
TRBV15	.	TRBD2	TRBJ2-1	CATSRVWEGGNEQFF	TGTGCCACCAGCAGAGTGTGGGAGGGAGGCAATGAGCAGTTCTTC
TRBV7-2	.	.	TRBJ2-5	CASSLSGRPLNAQYF	TGTGCCAGCAGCTTATCCGGGAGACCCCTGAACGCCCAGTACTTC
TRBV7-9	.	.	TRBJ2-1	CASTDPTVEQFF	TGTGCCAGCACAGATCCGACAGTTGAGCAGTTCTTC
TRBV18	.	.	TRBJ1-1	CASSPFNELNTEAFF	TGTGCCAGCTCACCGTTTAACGAACTGAACACTGAAGCTTTCTTT
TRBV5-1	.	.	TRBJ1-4	CASSQDSPLSPNEKLFF	TGCGCCAGCAGCCAGGACAGCCCCCTCTCACCTAATGAAAAACTGTTTTTT
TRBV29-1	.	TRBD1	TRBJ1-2	CSVEGQADYGYTF	TGCAGCGTCGAGGGACAGGCTGACTATGGCTACACCTTC
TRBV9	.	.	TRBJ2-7	CASSVSTGEPEQYF	TGTGCCAGCAGCGTCTCGACGGGAGAACCCGAGCAGTACTTC
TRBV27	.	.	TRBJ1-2	CASKYRDGRYGYTF	TGTGCCAGTAAATACCGGGACGGCCGCTATGGCTACACCTTC
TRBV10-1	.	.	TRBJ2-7	CATSRASSYEQYF	TGCGCCACCAGCCGGGCCTCCTCCTACGAGCAGTACTTC
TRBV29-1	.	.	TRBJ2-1	CSVERTTTAYNEQFF	TGCAGCGTTGAGAGGACAACGACGGCTTACAATGAGCAGTTCTTC
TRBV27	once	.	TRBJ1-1	CASSSSGDTEAFF	TGTGCCAGCAGTTCATCAGGAGACACTGAAGCTTTCTTT
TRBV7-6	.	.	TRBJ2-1	CASSSVSRGTRVNEQFF	TGTGCCAGCAGCTCCGTATCCAGGGGGACTAGGGTAAATGAGCAGTTCTTC
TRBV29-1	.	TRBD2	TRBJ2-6	CSVEQGGFSGANVLTF	TGCAGCGTTGAACAGGGAGGGTTCTCTGGGGCCAACGTCCTGACTTTC
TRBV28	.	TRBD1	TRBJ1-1	CASSLDLGTDTEAFF	TGTGCCAGCAGTTTAGACCTTGGGACAGACACTGAAGCTTTCTTT
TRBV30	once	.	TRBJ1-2	CAWSALSGSQGYGYTF	TGTGCCTGGAGTGCCTTAAGTGGATCCCAAGGGTATGGCTACACCTTC
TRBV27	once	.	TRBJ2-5	CASSPLEGLQETQYF	TGTGCCAGCAGCCCTTTGGAGGGTTTACAAGAGACCCAGTACTTC
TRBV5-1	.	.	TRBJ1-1	CASSPVLGGDTEAFF	TGCGCCAGCAGCCCCGTATTGGGTGGAGACACTGAAGCTTTCTTT
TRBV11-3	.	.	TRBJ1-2	CASSLDMTGRGYGYTF	TGTGCCAGCAGCTTAGATATGACAGGCAGGGGCTATGGCTACACCTTC
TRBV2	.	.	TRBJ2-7	CASSPRTLEQYF	TGTGCCAGCAGTCCTCGGACCTTAGAGCAGTACTTC
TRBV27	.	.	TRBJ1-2	CASSRGSPHLNYGYTF	TGTGCCAGCTCCAGGGGATCTCCGCATCTTAACTATGGCTACACCTTC
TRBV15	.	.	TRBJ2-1	CATSHRPYNEQFF	TGTGCCACCAGTCATCGGCCCTACAATGAGCAGTTCTTC
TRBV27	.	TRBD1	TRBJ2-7	CASSYAGTGVYEQYF	TGTGCCAGCAGCTACGCCGGGACAGGGGTGTACGAGCAGTACTTC
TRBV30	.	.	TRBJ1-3	CAWSKGRVNFSGNTIYF	TGTGCCTGGAGTAAAGGGAGGGTGAACTTCTCTGGAAACACCATATATTTT
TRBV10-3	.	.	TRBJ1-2	CASGGSYGYTF	TGTGCCTCCGGGGGGTCTTATGGCTACACCTTC
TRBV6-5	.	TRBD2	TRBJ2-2	CASSWTRQNTGELFF	TGTGCCAGCAGTTGGACTAGGCAGAACACCGGGGAGCTGTTTTTT
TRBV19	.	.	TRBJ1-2	CASSPGGPGISTF	TGTGCCAGTAGTCCGGGGGGGCCGGGGATCTCTACCTTC
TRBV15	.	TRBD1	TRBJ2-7	CATQDRALDEQYF	TGTGCCACCCAAGACAGGGCTCTCGACGAGCAGTACTTC
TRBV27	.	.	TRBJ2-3	CASSLLQGREWDTQYF	TGTGCCAGCAGTTTACTGCAGGGAAGGGAATGGGATACGCAGTATTTT
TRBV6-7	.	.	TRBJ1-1	CASSPWGTEAFF	TGTGCCAGCAGCCCCTGGGGCACTGAAGCTTTCTTT
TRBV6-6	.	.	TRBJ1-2	CASGRTETGTYYGYTF	TGTGCCAGCGGCCGGACAGAAACTGGAACTTACTATGGCTACACCTTC
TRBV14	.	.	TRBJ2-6	CASSQDPRHSGANVLTF	TGTGCCAGCAGCCAGGACCCGAGGCACTCTGGGGCCAACGTCCTGACTTTC
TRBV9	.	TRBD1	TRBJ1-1	CASSPGTAVNTEAFF	TGTGCCAGCAGCCCCGGGACAGCGGTGAACACTGAAGCTTTCTTT
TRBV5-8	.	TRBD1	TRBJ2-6	CATPRLPGTGGSGANVLTF	TGTGCCACCCCCAGACTTCCCGGGACAGGGGGCTCTGGGGCCAACGTCCTGACTTTC
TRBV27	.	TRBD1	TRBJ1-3	CASGDRGSGNTIYF	TGTGCCAGCGGGGACAGGGGCTCTGGAAACACCATATATTTT
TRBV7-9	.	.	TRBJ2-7	CASSAARWEQYF	TGTGCCAGCAGCGCCGCACGGTGGGAGCAGTACTTC
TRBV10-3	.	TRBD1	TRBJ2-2	CAISPTGTANTGELFF	TGTGCCATCAGCCCAACCGGGACAGCAAACACCGGGGAGCTGTTTTTT